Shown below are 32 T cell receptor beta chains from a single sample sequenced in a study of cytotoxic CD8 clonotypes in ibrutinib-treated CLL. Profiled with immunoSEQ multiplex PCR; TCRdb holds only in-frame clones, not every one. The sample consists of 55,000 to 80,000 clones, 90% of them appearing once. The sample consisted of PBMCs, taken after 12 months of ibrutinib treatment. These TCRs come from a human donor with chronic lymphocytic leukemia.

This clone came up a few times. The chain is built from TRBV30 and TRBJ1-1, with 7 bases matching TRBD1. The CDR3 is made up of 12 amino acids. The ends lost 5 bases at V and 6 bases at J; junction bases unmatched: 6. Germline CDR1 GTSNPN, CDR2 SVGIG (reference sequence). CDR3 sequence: CAWGTVVSEAFF. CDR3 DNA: TGTGCCTGGGGGACAGTAGTCTCTGAAGCTTTCTTT.

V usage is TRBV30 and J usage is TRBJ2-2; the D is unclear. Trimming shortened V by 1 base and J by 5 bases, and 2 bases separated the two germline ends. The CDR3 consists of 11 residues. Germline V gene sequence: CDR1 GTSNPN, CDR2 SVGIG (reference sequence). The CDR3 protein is CAWSGTGELFF. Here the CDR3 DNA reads TGTGCCTGGAGTGGTACCGGGGAGCTGTTTTTT. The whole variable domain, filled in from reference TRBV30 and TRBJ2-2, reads SQTIHQWPATLVQPVGSPLSLECTVEGTSNPNLYWYRQAAGRGLQLLFYSVGIGQISSEVPQNLSASRPQDRQFILSSKKLLLSDSGFYLCAWSGTGELFFGEGSRLTVL.

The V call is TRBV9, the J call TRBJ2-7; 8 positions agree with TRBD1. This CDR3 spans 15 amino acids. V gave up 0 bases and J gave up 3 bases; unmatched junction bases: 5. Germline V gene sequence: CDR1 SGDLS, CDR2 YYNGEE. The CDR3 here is CASSVGEDRDYEQYF. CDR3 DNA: TGTGCCAGCAGCGTAGGGGAGGACAGGGACTACGAGCAGTACTTC.

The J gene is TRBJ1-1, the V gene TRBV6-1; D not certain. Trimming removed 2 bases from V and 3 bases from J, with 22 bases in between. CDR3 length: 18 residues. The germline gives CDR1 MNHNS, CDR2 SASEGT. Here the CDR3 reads CASSERLDRVRFYTEAFF. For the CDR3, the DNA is TGTGCCAGCAGTGAACGCTTGGATCGGGTCAGATTTTACACTGAAGCTTTCTTT.

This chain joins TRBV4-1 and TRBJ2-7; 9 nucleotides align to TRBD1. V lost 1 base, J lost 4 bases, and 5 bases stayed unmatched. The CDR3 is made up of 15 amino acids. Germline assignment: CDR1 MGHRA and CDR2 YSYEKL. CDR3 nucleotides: TGCGCCAGCAGCCAAGTTGGACAGGGGAGGTACGAGCAGTACTTC. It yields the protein CASSQVGQGRYEQYF.

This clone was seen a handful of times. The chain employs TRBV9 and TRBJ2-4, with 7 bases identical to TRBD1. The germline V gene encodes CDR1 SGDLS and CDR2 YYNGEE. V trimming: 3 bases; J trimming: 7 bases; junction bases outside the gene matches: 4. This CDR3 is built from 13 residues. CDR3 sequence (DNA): TGTGCCAGCAGCGCAGGGGGACAGAACATTCAGTACTTC. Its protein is CASSAGGQNIQYF. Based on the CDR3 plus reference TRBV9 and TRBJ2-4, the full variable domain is DSGVTQTPKHLITATGQRVTLRCSPRSGDLSVYWYQQSLDQGLQFLIQYYNGEERAKGNILERFSAQQFPDLHSELNLSSLELGDSALYFCASSAGGQNIQYFGAGTRLSVL.

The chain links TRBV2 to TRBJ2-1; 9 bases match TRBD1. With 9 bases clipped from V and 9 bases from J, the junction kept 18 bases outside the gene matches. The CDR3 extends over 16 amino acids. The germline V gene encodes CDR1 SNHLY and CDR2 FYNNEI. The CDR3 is CASNYPGQGRSGEQFF. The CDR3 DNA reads TGTGCCAGTAACTATCCGGGACAGGGACGGTCGGGTGAGCAGTTCTTC.

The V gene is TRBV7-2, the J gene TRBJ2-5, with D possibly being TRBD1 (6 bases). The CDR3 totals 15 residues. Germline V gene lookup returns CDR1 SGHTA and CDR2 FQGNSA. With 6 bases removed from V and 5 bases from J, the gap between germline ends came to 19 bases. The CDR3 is CASRRSMGAQETQYF. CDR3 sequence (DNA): TGTGCCAGCAGACGGAGTATGGGGGCGCAGGAGACCCAGTACTTC.

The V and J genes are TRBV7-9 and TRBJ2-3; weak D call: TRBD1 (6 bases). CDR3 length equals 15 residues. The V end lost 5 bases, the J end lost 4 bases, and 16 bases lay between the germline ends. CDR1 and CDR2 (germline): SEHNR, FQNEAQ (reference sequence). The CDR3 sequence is CASSPDSGYSDTQYF. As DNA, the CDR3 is TGTGCCAGCAGCCCGGACAGTGGATACTCAGATACGCAGTATTTT.

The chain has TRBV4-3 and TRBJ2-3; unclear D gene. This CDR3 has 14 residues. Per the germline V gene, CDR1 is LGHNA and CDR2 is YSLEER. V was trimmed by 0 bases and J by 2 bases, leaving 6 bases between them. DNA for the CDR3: TGCGCCAGCAGCCAAGAGATGGCCACAGATACGCAGTATTTT. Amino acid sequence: CASSQEMATDTQYF.

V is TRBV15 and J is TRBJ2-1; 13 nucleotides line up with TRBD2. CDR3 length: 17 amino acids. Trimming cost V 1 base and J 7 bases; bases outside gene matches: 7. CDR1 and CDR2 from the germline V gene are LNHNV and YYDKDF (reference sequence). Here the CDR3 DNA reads TGTGCCACCAGCAGAGGAGTCGGACTAGCGGGAGATAATGAGCAGTTCTTC. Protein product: CATSRGVGLAGDNEQFF.

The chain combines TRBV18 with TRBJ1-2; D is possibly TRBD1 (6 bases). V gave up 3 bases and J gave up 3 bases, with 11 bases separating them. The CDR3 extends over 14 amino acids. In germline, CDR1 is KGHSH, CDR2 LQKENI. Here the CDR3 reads CASSPGAGDYGYTF. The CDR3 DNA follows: TGTGCCAGCTCACCCGGTGCAGGGGACTATGGCTACACCTTC.

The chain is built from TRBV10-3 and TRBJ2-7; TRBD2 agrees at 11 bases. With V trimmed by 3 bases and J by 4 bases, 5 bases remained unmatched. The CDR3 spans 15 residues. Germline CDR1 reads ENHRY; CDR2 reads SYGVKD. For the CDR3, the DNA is TGTGCCATCAGTGACGGACTAGCGGGTTTTTACGAGCAGTACTTC. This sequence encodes CAISDGLAGFYEQYF.

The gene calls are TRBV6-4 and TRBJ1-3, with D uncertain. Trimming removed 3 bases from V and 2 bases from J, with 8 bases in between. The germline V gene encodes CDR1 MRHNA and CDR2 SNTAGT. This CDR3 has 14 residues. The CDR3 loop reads CASSESAAGNTIYF. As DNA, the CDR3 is TGTGCCAGCAGTGAGTCAGCAGCTGGAAACACCATATATTTT.

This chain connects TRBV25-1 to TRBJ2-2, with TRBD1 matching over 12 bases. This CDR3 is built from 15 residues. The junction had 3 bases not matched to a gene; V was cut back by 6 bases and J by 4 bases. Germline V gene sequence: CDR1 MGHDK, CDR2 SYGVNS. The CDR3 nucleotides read TGTGCCAGCAGGGGGACAGGGGGCCCCACCGGGGAGCTGTTTTTT. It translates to CASRGTGGPTGELFF. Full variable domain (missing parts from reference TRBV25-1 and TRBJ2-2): EADIYQTPRYLVIGTGKKITLECSQTMGHDKMYWYQQDPGMELHLIHYSYGVNSTEKGDLSSESTVSRIRTEHFPLTLESARPSHTSQYLCASRGTGGPTGELFFGEGSRLTVL.

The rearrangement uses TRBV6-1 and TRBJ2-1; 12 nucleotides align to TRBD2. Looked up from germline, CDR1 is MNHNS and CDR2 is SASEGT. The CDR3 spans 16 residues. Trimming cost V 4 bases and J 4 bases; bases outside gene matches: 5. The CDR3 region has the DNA TGTGCCAGCAGTGCTAGCGGGAGGGGCCTATACAATGAGCAGTTCTTC. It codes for CASSASGRGLYNEQFF.

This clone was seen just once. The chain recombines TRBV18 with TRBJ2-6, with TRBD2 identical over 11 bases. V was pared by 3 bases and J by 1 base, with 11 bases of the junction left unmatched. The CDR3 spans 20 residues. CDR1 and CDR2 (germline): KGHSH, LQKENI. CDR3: CASSPLLGTSGTSGANVLTF. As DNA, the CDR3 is TGTGCCAGCTCACCTCTACTAGGGACTAGCGGTACGTCTGGGGCCAACGTCCTGACTTTC.

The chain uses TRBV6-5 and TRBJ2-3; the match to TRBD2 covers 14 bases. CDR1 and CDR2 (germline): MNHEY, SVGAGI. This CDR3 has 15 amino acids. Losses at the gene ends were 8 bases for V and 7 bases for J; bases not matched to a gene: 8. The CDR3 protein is CASGPGLAGGNTQYF. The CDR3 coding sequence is TGTGCCAGCGGGCCCGGACTAGCGGGAGGAAATACGCAGTATTTT.

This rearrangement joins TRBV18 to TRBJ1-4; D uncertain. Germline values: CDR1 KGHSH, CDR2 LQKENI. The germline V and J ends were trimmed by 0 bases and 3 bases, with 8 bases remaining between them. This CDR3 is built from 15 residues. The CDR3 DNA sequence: TGTGCCAGCTCACCACCGAGCATTCCTAATGAAAAACTGTTTTTT. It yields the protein CASSPPSIPNEKLFF. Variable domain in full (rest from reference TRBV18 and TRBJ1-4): NAGVMQNPRHLVRRRGQEARLRCSPMKGHSHVYWYRQLPEEGLKFMVYLQKENIIDESGMPKERFSAEFPKEGPSILRIQQVVRGDSAAYFCASSPPSIPNEKLFFGSGTQLSVL.

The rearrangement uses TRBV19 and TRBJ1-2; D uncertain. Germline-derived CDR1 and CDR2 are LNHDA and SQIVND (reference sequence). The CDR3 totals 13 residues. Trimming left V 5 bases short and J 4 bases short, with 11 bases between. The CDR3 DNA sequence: TGTGCCAGTAGTCCTATCGGCAGCTATGGCTACACCTTC. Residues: CASSPIGSYGYTF.

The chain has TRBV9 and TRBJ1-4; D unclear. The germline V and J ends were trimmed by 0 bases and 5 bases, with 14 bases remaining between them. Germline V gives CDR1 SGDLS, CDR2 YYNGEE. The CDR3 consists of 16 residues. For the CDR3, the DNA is TGTGCCAGCAGCGTAGGGGCGGCGAACACAAATGAAAAACTGTTTTTT. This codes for CASSVGAANTNEKLFF.

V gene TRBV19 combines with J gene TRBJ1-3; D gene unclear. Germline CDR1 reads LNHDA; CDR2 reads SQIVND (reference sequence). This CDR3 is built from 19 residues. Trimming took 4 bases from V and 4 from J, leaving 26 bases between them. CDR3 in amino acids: CASSTFPPAQPIAGNTIYF. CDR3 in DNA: TGTGCCAGTAGTACGTTTCCTCCGGCCCAACCGATCGCCGGAAACACCATATATTTT.

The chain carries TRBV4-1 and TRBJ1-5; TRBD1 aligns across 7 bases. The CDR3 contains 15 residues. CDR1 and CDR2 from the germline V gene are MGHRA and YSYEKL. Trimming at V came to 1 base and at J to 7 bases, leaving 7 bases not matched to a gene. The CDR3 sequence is CASSQVQGNQQPQHF. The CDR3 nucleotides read TGCGCCAGCAGCCAAGTACAGGGGAATCAACAGCCCCAGCATTTT.

CDR3 in DNA: TGTGCCAGCTCACGGACAGGGTCGTCTGGGGCCAACGTCCTGACTTTC. Encoded protein: CASSRTGSSGANVLTF. V and J are TRBV18 and TRBJ2-6, with TRBD1 matching over 8 bases. This CDR3 comprises 16 residues. The V gene's germline CDR1 is KGHSH and CDR2 LQKENI. Germline trimming cut 4 bases from V and 1 base from J; bases unmatched to any gene: 3.

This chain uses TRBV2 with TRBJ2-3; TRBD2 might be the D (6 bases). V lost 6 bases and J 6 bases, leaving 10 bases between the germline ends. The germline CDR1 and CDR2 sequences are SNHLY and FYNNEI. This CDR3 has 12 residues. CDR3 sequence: CASSPSVDTQYF. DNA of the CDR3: TGTGCCAGCAGCCCTAGCGTGGATACGCAGTATTTT. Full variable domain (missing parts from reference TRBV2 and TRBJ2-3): EPEVTQTPSHQVTQMGQEVILRCVPISNHLYFYWYRQILGQKVEFLVSFYNNEISEKSEIFDDQFSVERPDGSNFTLKIRSTKLEDSAMYFCASSPSVDTQYFGPGTRLTVL.

In DNA, the CDR3 is TGCAGCGTTATAGGGACAGGGGACCGTAGGGGCTACACCTTC. Protein: CSVIGTGDRRGYTF. The chain carries TRBV29-1 and TRBJ1-2, with 10 bases identical to TRBD1. This CDR3 is 14 amino acids long. CDR1 is SQVTM and CDR2 is ANQGSEA in the germline V gene. V trimming: 5 bases; J trimming: 8 bases; junction bases outside the gene matches: 11.

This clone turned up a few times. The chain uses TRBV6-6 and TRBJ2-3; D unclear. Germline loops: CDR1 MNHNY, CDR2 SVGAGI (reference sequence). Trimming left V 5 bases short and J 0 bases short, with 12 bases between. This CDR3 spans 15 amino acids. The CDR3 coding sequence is TGTGCCAGCAGTCTTTGGCAGGACAGCACAGATACGCAGTATTTT. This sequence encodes CASSLWQDSTDTQYF.

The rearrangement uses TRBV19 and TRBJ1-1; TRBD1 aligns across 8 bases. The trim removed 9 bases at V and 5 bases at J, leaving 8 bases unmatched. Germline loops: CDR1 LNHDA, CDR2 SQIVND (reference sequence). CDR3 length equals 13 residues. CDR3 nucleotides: TGTGCCAGCGCCTCCAGGGGGCGAACTGAAGCTTTCTTT. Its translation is CASASRGRTEAFF.

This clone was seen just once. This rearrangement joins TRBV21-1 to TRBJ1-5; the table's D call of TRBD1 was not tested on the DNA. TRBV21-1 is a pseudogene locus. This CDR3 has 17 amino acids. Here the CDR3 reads CASSKTGVRQGNQPQHF. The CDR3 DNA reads TGTGCCAGCAGCAAAACCGGCGTCCGTCAGGGTAATCAGCCCCAGCATTTT.

The CDR3 sequence is CASSPSGGAGNTIYF. The DNA for the CDR3 is TGTGCCAGCTCACCGTCAGGAGGGGCAGGAAACACCATATATTTT. The chain is built from TRBV18 and TRBJ1-3; D perhaps matches TRBD1 (5 bases). V lost 3 bases to trimming and J lost 4 bases, with 13 bases between them. The CDR3 loop spans 15 amino acids. CDR1 KGHSH and CDR2 LQKENI come from the germline V gene.

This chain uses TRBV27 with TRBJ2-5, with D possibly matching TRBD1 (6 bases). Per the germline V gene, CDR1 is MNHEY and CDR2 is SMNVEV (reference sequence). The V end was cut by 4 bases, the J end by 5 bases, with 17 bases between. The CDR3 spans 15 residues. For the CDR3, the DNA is TGTGCCAGCAGTTCGCCGGGACAACCATGGGAGACCCAGTACTTC. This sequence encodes CASSSPGQPWETQYF.

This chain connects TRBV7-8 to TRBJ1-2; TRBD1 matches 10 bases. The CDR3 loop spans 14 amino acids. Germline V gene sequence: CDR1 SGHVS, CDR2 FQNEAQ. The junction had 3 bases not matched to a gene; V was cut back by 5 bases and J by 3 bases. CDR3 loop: CASSTTGGDYGYTF. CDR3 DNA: TGTGCCAGCAGCACGACAGGGGGCGACTATGGCTACACCTTC.